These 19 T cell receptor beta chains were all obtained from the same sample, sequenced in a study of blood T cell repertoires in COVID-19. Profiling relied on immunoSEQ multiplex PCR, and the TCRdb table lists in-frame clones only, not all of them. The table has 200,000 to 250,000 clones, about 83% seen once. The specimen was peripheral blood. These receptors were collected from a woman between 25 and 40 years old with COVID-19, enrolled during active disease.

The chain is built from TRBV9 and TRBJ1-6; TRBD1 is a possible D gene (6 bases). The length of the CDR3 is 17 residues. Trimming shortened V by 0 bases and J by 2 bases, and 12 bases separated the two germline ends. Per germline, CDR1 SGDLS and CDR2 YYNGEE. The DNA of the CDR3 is TGTGCCAGCAGCGTAGGGGGCGGGGGCACCTATAATTCACCCCTCCACTTT. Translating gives CASSVGGGGTYNSPLHF.

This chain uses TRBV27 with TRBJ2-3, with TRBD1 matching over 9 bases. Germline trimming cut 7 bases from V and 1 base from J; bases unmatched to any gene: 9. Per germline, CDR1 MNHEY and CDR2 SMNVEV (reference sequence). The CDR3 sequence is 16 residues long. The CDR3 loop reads CASTGFRDRGTDTQYF. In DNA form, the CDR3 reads TGTGCCAGCACCGGGTTCCGGGACAGGGGCACAGATACGCAGTATTTT.

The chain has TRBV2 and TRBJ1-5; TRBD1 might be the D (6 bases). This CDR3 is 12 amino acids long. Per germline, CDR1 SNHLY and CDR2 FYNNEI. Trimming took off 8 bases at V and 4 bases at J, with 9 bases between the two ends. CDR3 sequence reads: CASDRTNQPQHF. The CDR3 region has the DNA TGTGCCAGCGACAGGACTAATCAGCCCCAGCATTTT.

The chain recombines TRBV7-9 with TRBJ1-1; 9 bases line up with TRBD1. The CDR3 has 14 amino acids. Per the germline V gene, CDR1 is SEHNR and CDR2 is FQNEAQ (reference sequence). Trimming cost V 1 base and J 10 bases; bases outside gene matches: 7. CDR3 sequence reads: CASSLGPGQGLAFF. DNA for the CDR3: TGTGCCAGCAGCTTAGGACCGGGACAGGGTTTAGCTTTCTTT.

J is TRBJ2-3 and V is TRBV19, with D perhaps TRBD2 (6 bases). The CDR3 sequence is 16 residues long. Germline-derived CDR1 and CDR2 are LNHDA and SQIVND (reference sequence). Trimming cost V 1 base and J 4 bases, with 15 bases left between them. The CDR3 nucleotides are TGTGCCAGTAGTATAGGCGCCGGGGGTAAGGCAGATACGCAGTATTTT. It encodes CASSIGAGGKADTQYF.

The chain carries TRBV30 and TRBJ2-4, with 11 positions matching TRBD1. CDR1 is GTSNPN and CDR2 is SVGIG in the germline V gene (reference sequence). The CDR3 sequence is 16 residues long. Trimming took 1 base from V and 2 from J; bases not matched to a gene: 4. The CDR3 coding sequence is TGTGCCTGGAGTGGGGACAGGGGGAGGTCCAAAAACATTCAGTACTTC. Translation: CAWSGDRGRSKNIQYF.

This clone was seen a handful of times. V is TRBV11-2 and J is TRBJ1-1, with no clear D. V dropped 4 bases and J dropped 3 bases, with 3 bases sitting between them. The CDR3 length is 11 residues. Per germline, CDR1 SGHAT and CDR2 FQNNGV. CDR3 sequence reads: CASSSYTEAFF. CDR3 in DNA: TGTGCCAGCAGCTCCTACACTGAAGCTTTCTTT.

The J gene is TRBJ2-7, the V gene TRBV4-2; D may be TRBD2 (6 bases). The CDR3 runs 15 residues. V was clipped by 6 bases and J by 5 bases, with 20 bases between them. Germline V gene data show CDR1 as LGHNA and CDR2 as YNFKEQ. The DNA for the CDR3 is TGTGCCAGCAGACCGGAAGATCGAGCGGGTAACGAGCAGTACTTC. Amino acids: CASRPEDRAGNEQYF.

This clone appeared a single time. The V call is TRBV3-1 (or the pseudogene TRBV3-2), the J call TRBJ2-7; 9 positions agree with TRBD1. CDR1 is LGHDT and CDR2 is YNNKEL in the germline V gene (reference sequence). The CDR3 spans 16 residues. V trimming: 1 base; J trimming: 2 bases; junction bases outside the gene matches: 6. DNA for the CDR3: TGTGCCAGCAGCCAAGTCCCACGGGACAGGGCCTACGAGCAGTACTTC. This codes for CASSQVPRDRAYEQYF.

The CDR3 DNA reads as TGTGCCAGCAGCGGCGACAGGGGGAGCACTGAAGCTTTCTTT. This sequence encodes CASSGDRGSTEAFF. The chain carries TRBV9 and TRBJ1-1; 9 bases align to TRBD1. V lost 3 bases and J lost 4; bases outside the gene matches: 4. The CDR3 consists of 14 residues. The germline gives CDR1 SGDLS, CDR2 YYNGEE.

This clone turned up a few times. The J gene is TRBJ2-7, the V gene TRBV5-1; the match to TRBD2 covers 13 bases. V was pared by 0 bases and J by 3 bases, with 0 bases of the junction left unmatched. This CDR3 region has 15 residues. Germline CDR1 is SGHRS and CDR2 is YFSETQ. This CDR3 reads CASSLGTSGGYEQYF. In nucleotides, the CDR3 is TGCGCCAGCAGCTTGGGGACTAGCGGGGGCTACGAGCAGTACTTC.

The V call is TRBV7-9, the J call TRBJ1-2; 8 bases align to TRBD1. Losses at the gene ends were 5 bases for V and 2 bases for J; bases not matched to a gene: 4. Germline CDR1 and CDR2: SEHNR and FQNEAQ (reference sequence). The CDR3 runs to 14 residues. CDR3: CASSPGQGNYGYTF. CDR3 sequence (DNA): TGTGCCAGCAGCCCCGGACAGGGCAACTATGGCTACACCTTC.

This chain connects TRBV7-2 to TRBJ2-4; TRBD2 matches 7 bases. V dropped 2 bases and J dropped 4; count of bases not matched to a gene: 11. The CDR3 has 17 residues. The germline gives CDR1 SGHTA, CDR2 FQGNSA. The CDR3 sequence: CASSLWREMRGKNIQYF. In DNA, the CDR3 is TGTGCCAGCAGCTTATGGCGGGAGATGAGAGGGAAAAACATTCAGTACTTC.

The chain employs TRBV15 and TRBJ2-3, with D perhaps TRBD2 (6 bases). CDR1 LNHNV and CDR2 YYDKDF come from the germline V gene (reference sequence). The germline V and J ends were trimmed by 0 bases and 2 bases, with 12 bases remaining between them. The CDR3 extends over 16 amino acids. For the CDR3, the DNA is TGTGCCACCAGCAGAGATGGGGCTAGCGTCACAGATACGCAGTATTTT. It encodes CATSRDGASVTDTQYF.

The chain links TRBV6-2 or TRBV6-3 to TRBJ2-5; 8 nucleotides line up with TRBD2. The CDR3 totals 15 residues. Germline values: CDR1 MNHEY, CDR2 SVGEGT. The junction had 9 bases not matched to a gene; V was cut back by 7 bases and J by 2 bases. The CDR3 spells CASNPAGDLQETQYF. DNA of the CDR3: TGTGCCAGCAACCCAGCGGGGGACCTTCAAGAGACCCAGTACTTC.

The CDR3 coding sequence is TGTGCCAGCAGCGTAGGGGAGGTCGGGGACACTGAAGCTTTCTTT. Protein sequence: CASSVGEVGDTEAFF. The chain uses TRBV9 and TRBJ1-1; no clear D gene. Per germline, CDR1 SGDLS and CDR2 YYNGEE. V was cut by 0 bases and J by 3 bases, with 12 bases left in between. The CDR3 runs 15 residues.

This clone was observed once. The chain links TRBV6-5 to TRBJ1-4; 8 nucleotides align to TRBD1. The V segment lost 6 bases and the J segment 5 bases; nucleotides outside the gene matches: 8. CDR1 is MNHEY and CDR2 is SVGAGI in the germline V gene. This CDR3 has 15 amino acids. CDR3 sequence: CASSPRTGRNEKLFF. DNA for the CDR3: TGTGCCAGCAGCCCAAGGACAGGGAGGAATGAAAAACTGTTTTTT.

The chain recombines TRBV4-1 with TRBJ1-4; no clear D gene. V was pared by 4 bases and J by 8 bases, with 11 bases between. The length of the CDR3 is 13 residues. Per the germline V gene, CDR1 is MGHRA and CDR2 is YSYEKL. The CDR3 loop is CASSLSHGEKLFF. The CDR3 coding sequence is TGCGCCAGCAGCCTCTCTCACGGGGAAAAACTGTTTTTT.

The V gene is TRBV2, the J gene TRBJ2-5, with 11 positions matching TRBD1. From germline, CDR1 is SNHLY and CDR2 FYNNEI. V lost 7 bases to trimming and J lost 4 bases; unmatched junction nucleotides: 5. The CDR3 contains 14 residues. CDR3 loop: CASTWTGGVETQYF. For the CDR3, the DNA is TGTGCCAGCACCTGGACAGGGGGCGTAGAGACCCAGTACTTC.